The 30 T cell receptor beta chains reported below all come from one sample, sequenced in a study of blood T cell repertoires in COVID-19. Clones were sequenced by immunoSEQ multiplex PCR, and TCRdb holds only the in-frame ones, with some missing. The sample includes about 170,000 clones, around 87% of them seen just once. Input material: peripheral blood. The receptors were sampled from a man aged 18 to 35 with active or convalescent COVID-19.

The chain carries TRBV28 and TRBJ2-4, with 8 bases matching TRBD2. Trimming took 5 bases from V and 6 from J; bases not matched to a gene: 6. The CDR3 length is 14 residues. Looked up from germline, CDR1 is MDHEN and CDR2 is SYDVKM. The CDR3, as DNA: TGTGCCAGCAGTCTAATAACTAGCGGAAACATTCAGTACTTC. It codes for CASSLITSGNIQYF.

The CDR3 coding sequence is TGTGCCAGTAGCTTACCTCCAGGGGAAGCTAACTATGGCTACACCTTC. Translation gives CASSLPPGEANYGYTF. V gene TRBV19 combines with J gene TRBJ1-2; possibly TRBD1 for D (6 bases). Germline V CDR1 and CDR2: LNHDA, SQIVND (reference sequence). V lost 6 bases and J 0 bases, leaving 17 bases between the germline ends. There are 16 residues in the CDR3.

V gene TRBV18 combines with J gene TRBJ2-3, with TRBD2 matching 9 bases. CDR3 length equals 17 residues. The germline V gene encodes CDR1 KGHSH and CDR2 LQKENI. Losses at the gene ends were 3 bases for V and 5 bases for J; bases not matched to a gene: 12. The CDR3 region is CASSPLSTAGGGDTQYF. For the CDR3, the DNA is TGTGCCAGCTCACCCCTGAGTACTGCGGGAGGGGGAGATACGCAGTATTTT.

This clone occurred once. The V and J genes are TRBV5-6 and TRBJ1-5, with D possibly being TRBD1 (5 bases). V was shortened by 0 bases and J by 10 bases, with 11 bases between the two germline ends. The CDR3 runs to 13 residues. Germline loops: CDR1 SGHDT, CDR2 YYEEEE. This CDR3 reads CASSLVGGGPQHF. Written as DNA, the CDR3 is TGTGCCAGCAGCTTGGTGGGCGGGGGACCCCAGCATTTT. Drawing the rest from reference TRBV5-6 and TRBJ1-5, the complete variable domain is DAGVTQSPTHLIKTRGQQVTLRCSPKSGHDTVSWYQQALGQGPQFIFQYYEEEERQRGNFPDRFSGHQFPNYSSELNVNALLLGDSALYLCASSLVGGGPQHFGDGTRLSIL.

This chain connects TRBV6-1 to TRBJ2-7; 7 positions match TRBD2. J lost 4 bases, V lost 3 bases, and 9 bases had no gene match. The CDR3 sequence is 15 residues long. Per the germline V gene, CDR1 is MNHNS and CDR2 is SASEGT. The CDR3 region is CASSEARGTLYEQYV. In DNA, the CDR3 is TGTGCCAGCAGTGAGGCGCGGGGGACGTTATACGAGCAGTACGTC.

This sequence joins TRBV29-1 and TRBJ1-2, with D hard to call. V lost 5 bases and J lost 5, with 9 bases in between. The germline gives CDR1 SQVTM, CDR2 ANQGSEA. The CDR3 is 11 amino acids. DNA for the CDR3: TGCAGCGTTTCCGACATATATGGCTACACCTTC. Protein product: CSVSDIYGYTF.

In DNA, the CDR3 is TGTGCCAGCACCCTTAGCGGTACTAACTCCGGGGAGCTGTTTTTT. Translating it yields CASTLSGTNSGELFF. V usage is TRBV7-3 and J usage is TRBJ2-2, with D tentatively TRBD2 (6 bases). CDR1 and CDR2 from the germline V gene are SGHTA and FQGTGA. V was pared by 7 bases and J by 6 bases, with 18 bases between. This CDR3 region has 15 residues.

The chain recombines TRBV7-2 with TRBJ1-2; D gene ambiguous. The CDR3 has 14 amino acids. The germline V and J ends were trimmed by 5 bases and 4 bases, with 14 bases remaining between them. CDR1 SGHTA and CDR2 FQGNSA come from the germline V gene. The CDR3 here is CASSPGPNFYGYTF. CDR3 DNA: TGTGCCAGCAGCCCAGGCCCTAACTTCTATGGCTACACCTTC.

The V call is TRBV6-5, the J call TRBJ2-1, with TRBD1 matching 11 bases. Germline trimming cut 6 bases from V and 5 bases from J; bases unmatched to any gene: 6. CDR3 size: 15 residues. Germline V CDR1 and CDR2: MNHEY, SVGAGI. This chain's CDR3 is CASRTRDRGDNEQFF. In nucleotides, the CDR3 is TGTGCCAGCAGAACCCGGGACAGGGGGGACAATGAGCAGTTCTTC.

As DNA, the CDR3 is TGCGCCAGCAGCACCGGACAGGGGGCTACGTTTGGCTACACCTTC. Residues: CASSTGQGATFGYTF. The gene calls are TRBV5-1 and TRBJ1-2, with 11 bases lining up with TRBD1. The germline gives CDR1 SGHRS, CDR2 YFSETQ. V was pared by 4 bases and J by 7 bases, with 9 bases of the junction left unmatched. There are 15 residues in the CDR3.

CDR3: CATSDPQGAGETQYF. Here the CDR3 DNA reads TGTGCCACCAGTGATCCCCAGGGGGCCGGGGAGACCCAGTACTTC. The V and J genes are TRBV24-1 and TRBJ2-5; 8 bases line up with TRBD1. Germline trimming cut 3 bases from V and 5 bases from J; bases unmatched to any gene: 7. The germline V gene has CDR1 KGHDR and CDR2 SFDVKD. CDR3 length: 15 amino acids.

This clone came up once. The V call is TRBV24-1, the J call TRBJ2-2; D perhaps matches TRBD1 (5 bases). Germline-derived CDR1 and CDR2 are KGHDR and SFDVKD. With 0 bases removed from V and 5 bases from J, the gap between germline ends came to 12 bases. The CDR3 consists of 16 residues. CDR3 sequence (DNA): TGTGCCACCAGTGATTTGGGGTCAGGGTCAACCGGGGAGCTGTTTTTT. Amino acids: CATSDLGSGSTGELFF.

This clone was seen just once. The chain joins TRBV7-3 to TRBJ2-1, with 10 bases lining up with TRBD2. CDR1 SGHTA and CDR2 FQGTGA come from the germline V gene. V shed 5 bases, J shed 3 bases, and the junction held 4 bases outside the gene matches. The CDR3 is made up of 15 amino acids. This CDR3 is CASSPTSGNYNEQFF. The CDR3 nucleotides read TGTGCCAGCAGCCCCACTAGCGGGAACTACAATGAGCAGTTCTTC.

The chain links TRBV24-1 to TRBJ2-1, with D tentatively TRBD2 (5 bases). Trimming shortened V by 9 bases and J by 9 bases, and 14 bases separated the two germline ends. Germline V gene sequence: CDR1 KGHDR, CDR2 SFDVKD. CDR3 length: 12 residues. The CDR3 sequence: CATELGNAEQFF. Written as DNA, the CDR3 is TGTGCCACCGAACTAGGGAACGCTGAGCAGTTCTTC.

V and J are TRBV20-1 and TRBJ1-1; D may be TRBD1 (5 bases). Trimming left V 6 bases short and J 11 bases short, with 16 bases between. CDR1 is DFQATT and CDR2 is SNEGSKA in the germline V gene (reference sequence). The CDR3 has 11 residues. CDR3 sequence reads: CSAPAPDKAFF. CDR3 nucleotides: TGCAGTGCCCCCGCACCGGACAAGGCTTTCTTT.

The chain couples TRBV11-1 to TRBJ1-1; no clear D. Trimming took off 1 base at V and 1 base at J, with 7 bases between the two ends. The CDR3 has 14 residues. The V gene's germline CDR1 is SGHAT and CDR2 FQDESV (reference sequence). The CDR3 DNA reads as TGTGCCAGCAGCTTAGGACGGGGGAACACTGAAGCTTTCTTT. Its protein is CASSLGRGNTEAFF.

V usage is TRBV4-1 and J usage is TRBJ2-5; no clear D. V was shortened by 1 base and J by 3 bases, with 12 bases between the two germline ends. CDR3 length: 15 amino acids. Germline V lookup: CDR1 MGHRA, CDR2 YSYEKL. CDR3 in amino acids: CASSQVHAVEETQYF. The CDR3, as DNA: TGCGCCAGCAGCCAAGTTCATGCGGTAGAAGAGACCCAGTACTTC.

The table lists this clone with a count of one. CDR3 sequence (DNA): TGTGCCAGCGAGGGACAGGGAGTCTACGAGCAGTACGTC. Encoded protein: CASEGQGVYEQYV. The rearrangement uses TRBV28 and TRBJ2-7; 9 bases agree with TRBD1. V trimming: 8 bases; J trimming: 3 bases; junction bases outside the gene matches: 5. CDR3 length equals 13 residues. Looked up from germline, CDR1 is MDHEN and CDR2 is SYDVKM.

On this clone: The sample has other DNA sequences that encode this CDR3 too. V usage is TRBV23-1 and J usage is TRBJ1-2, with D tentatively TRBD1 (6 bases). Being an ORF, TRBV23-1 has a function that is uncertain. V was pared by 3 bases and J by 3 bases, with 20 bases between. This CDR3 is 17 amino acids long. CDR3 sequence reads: CASSQGLRGAHHYGYTF. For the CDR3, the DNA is TGCGCCAGCAGTCAGGGCCTTCGGGGGGCGCACCACTATGGCTACACCTTC.

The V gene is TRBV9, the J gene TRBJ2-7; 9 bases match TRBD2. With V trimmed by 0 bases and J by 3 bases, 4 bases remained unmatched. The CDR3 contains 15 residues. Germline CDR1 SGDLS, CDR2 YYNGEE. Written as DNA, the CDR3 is TGTGCCAGCAGCGTAGGACTAGCGGTCGACTACGAGCAGTACTTC. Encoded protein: CASSVGLAVDYEQYF.

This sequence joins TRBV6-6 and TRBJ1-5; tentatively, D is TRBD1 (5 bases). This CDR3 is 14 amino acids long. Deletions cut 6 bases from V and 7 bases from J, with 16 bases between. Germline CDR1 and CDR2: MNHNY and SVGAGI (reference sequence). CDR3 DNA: TGTGCCAGCAGCGAACGCCAGGGCCTACAGCCCCAGCATTTT. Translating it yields CASSERQGLQPQHF.

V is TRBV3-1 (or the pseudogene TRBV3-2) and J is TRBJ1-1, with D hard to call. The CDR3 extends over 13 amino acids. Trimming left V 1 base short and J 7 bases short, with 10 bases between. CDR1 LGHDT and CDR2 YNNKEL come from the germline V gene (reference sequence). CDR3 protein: CASSQVYTREAFF. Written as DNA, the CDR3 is TGTGCCAGCAGCCAAGTGTACACCCGTGAAGCTTTCTTT.

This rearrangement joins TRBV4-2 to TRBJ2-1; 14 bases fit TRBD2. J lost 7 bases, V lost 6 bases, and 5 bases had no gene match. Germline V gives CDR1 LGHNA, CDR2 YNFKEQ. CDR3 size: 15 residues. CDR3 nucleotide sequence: TGTGCCAGCAGGGGACTAGCGGGAGCTCGAAATGAGCAGTTCTTC. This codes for CASRGLAGARNEQFF.

CDR3 residues: CASSPASGFLNEKLFF. The CDR3, as DNA: TGCGCCAGCAGCCCCGCCAGCGGGTTTCTTAATGAAAAACTGTTTTTT. This sequence joins TRBV5-1 and TRBJ1-4; D is undetermined. Trimming cost V 4 bases and J 4 bases, with 17 bases left between them. The CDR3 runs to 16 residues. Germline V gene sequence: CDR1 SGHRS, CDR2 YFSETQ.

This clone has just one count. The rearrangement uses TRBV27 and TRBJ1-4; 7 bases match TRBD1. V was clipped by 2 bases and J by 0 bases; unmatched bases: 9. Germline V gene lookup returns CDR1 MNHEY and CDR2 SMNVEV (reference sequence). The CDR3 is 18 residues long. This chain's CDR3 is CASSLKFRQGPTNEKLFF. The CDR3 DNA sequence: TGTGCCAGCAGTTTAAAGTTCCGACAGGGTCCAACTAATGAAAAACTGTTTTTT.

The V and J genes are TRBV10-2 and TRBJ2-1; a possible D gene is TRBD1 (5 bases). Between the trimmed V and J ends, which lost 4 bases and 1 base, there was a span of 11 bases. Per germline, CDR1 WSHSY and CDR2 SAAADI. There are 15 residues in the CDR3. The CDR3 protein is CASSGATGSYNEQFF. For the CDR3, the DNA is TGCGCCAGCAGTGGCGCCACAGGTTCCTACAATGAGCAGTTCTTC.

CDR3 sequence: CASSLHLAGARETQYF. In nucleotides, the CDR3 is TGTGCCAGCAGCCTCCATCTGGCGGGAGCGCGGGAGACCCAGTACTTC. The chain is built from TRBV4-2 and TRBJ2-5, with 7 bases that match TRBD2. Germline trimming cut 4 bases from V and 5 bases from J; bases unmatched to any gene: 13. CDR1 is LGHNA, CDR2 YNFKEQ, per germline. The CDR3 has 16 residues.

The CDR3 nucleotides are TGTGCCAGCAGCCCAGGGGGCGTAGGAAACACCATATATTTT. Its protein is CASSPGGVGNTIYF. V is TRBV6-1 and J is TRBJ1-3; 8 nucleotides agree with TRBD1. With V trimmed by 6 bases and J by 4 bases, 5 bases remained unmatched. Germline assignment: CDR1 MNHNS and CDR2 SASEGT. The CDR3 length is 14 residues.

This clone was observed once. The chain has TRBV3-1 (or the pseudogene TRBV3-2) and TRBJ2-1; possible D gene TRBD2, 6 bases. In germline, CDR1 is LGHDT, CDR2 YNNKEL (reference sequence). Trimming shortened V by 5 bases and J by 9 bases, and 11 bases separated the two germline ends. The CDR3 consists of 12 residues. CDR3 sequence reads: CASSGGKGEQFF. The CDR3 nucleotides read TGTGCCAGCAGCGGGGGGAAGGGTGAGCAGTTCTTC.

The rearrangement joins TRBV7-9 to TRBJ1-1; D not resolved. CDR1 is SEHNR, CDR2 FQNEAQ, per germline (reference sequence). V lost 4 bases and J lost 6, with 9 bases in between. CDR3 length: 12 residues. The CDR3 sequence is CASSSEGAEAFF. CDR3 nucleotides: TGTGCCAGCAGCTCAGAGGGAGCTGAAGCTTTCTTT. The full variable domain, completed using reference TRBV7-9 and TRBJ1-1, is DTGVSQNPRHKITKRGQNVTFRCDPISEHNRLYWYRQTLGQGPEFLTYFQNEAQLEKSRLLSDRFSAERPKGSFSTLEIQRTEQGDSAMYLCASSSEGAEAFFGQGTRLTVV.